This TCR beta chain was sequenced for a study of graft-versus-host responses after intestinal transplantation. In the study overall: Anti-thymocyte globulin induction, then tacrolimus and steroids for two to four years, went to all recipients. Findings and caveats of the study: Detection of GvH clones occurred in recipient marrow, and some had their first appearance in ileum or blood.

With respect to this clone: The target antigen is unknown.

TCRdb keeps only in-frame clones here, not all; method: immunoSEQ multiplex PCR. The sample yields more than 95,000 clones, 90% seen once. Trimming at V came to 1 base and at J to 2 bases, leaving 2 bases not matched to a gene. The CDR3 contains 15 residues. Germline V gives CDR1 SGHTA, CDR2 FQGNSA. V usage is TRBV7-2 and J usage is TRBJ2-5; 9 nucleotides match TRBD2. The receptor was isolated from a human donor who received an intestinal transplant. The sequencing used unstimulated CD4+ T cells sorted from spleen or lymph node cells, collected before intestinal transplant. CDR3 sequence: CASSLEAGGQETQYF. The CDR3 coding sequence is TGTGCCAGCAGCTTAGAAGCGGGGGGACAAGAGACCCAGTACTTC.